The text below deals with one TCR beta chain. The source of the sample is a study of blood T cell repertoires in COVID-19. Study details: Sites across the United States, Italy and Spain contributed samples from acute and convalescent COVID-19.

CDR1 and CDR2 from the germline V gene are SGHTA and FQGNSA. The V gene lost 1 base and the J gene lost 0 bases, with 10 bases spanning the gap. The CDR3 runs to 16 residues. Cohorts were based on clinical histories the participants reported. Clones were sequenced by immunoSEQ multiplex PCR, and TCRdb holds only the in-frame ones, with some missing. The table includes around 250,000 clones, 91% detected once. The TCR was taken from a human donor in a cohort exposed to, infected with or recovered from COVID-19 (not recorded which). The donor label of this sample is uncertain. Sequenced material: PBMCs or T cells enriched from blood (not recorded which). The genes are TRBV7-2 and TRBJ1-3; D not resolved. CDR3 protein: CASSLGLSFSGNTIYF. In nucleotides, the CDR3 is TGTGCCAGCAGCTTAGGTCTCTCGTTCTCTGGAAACACCATATATTTT. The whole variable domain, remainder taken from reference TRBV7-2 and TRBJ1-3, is GAGVSQSPSNKVTEKGKDVELRCDPISGHTALYWYRQSLGQGLEFLIYFQGNSAPDKSGLPSDRFSAERTGGSVSTLTIQRTQQEDSAVYLCASSLGLSFSGNTIYFGEGSWLTVV.